This T cell receptor beta chain was documented in a study of blood T cells in healthy people across ages. Through a sample-barcoded 5' primer and a J-beta primer mix, a second PCR was run for roughly 6 to 11 cycles. Using its own MiXCR run on the 5' RACE reads, TCRdb lists one record per CDR3 protein. Counted here are 1.5 million to 1.8 million distinct CDR3 sequences, about 45% occurring once; the ten biggest clones make up 4%. This clonotype originated in a woman aged 18-30 years in good health. Material: blood.

The CDR3 DNA reads TGTGCCAGCAGTGAAACTCGGACGACGGGAAATGAGCAGTACTTC. Residues: CASSETRTTGNEQYF. The chain recombines TRBV2 with TRBJ2-5, with a possible D match to TRBD2 (5 bases). Per germline, CDR1 SNHLY and CDR2 FYNNEI. The CDR3 totals 15 residues. Trimming cost V 2 bases and J 11 bases, with 21 bases left between them.